This is a list of T cell receptor beta chains from one sample in a study of OX40 agonist ivuxolimab in advanced cancers. Clones were read by immunoSEQ multiplex PCR, and TCRdb kept only the in-frame ones, dropping some. The table lists 35,000 to 50,000 clones, 88% of them singletons. Specimen: CD4+ or CD8+ T cells sorted from blood, collected in a trial of the OX40 agonist ivuxolimab. The receptors shown here come from an adult with an advanced solid tumor such as melanoma, head and neck, liver or kidney cancer. Each CDR3 is given with its conserved first and last residue. The D gene is left open where the match is weak. Clone size, where shown, is once, few, many, or a class for clones that have expanded.

>TRBJ2-5|once|-|TRBV9
CASSVTSLERGETQYF
TGTGCCAGCAGCGTGACTAGCCTGGAGAGGGGGGAGACCCAGTACTTC
>TRBJ2-6|-|-|TRBV2
CASSDRLPGANVLTF
TGTGCCAGCAGCGACAGGCTCCCTGGGGCCAACGTCCTGACTTTC
>TRBJ2-3|-|-|TRBV4-1
CASSQEWATDTQYF
TGCGCCAGCAGCCAAGAATGGGCTACAGATACGCAGTATTTT
>TRBJ1-2|-|-|TRBV7-2
CASSLGTIANYGYTF
TGTGCCAGCAGCTTAGGGACGATCGCTAACTATGGCTACACCTTC
>TRBJ1-2|-|-|TRBV27
CASSSSSTGPYGGYTF
TGTGCCAGCAGCTCCTCAAGCACCGGGCCCTATGGGGGCTACACCTTC
>TRBJ2-3|few|-|TRBV5-1
CASSLEGLLADTQYF
TGCGCCAGCAGCTTAGAGGGACTTCTCGCAGATACGCAGTATTTT
>TRBJ1-6|-|-|TRBV10-3
CAISLGTLSSYNSPLHF
TGTGCCATCAGTTTGGGGACTCTAAGCTCCTATAATTCACCCCTCCACTTT
>TRBJ2-5|-|-|TRBV29-1
CSVEEERWETQYF
TGCAGCGTTGAAGAGGAACGATGGGAGACCCAGTACTTC
>TRBJ1-1|once|-|TRBV27
CASSFLPPRNPRNTEAFF
TGTGCCAGCAGTTTTCTCCCTCCAAGAAACCCCAGGAACACTGAAGCTTTCTTT
>TRBJ2-7|-|-|TRBV7-2
CASSGRPRGTYEQYF
TGTGCCAGCAGCGGCCGACCCCGGGGGACCTACGAGCAGTACTTC
>TRBJ2-4|-|TRBD2|TRBV7-2
CASSLMASGVAKNIQYF
TGTGCCAGCAGCTTAATGGCTAGCGGCGTTGCCAAAAACATTCAGTACTTC
>TRBJ2-1|once|TRBD2|TRBV9
CASSVGLAGGNEQFF
TGTGCCAGCAGCGTAGGACTAGCGGGGGGGAATGAGCAGTTCTTC
>TRBJ2-1|once|-|TRBV6-5
CASSYSRGSEQFF
TGTGCCAGCAGTTACTCTCGCGGGTCTGAGCAGTTCTTC
>TRBJ2-2|-|-|TRBV5-6
CASRHGLKNTGELFF
TGTGCCAGCAGGCACGGACTGAAGAACACCGGGGAGCTGTTTTTT
>TRBJ1-5|-|-|TRBV5-5
CASGMGLTGNQPQHF
TGTGCCAGCGGGATGGGGCTTACGGGCAATCAGCCCCAGCATTTT
>TRBJ2-2|-|TRBD2|TRBV7-3
CASSLQRGPNTGELFF
TGTGCCAGCAGCTTACAGCGGGGGCCGAACACCGGGGAGCTGTTTTTT
>TRBJ2-1|medium-sized|-|TRBV4-1
CASSQVTEGANEQFF
TGCGCCAGCAGCCAAGTCACTGAGGGTGCCAATGAGCAGTTCTTC
>TRBJ1-1|-|-|TRBV7-9
CASSFLVAVPEAFF
TGTGCCAGCAGCTTTCTGGTAGCAGTCCCTGAAGCTTTCTTT
>TRBJ1-6|-|-|TRBV5-4
CASSLVGESSPLHF
TGTGCCAGCAGCTTGGTTGGGGAAAGTTCACCCCTCCACTTT
>TRBJ2-7|-|TRBD1|TRBV19
CASSIRDSYEQYF
TGTGCCAGTAGTATACGGGACAGCTACGAGCAGTACTTC
>TRBJ2-7|few|-|TRBV4-1
CASSPATTRNEQYF
TGCGCCAGCAGCCCCGCCACAACTAGGAACGAGCAGTACTTC
>TRBJ2-1|-|TRBD2|TRBV4-1
CASSQVPPETSGAYNEQFF
TGCGCCAGCAGCCAAGTTCCCCCCGAGACTAGCGGGGCTTACAATGAGCAGTTCTTC
>TRBJ2-7|-|-|TRBV4-2
CASSQDGARAEQYF
TGTGCCAGCAGCCAAGATGGGGCCAGGGCCGAGCAGTACTTC
>TRBJ2-1|-|TRBD2|TRBV19
CASTLLLAGYNEQFF
TGTGCCAGTACCCTACTACTAGCGGGTTACAATGAGCAGTTCTTC
>TRBJ2-5|-|-|TRBV6-1
CASSDTMETQYF
TGTGCCAGCAGTGACACCATGGAGACCCAGTACTTC
>TRBJ2-1|-|TRBD1|TRBV5-4
CASWGQGALNEQFF
TGTGCCAGCTGGGGACAGGGGGCGTTGAATGAGCAGTTCTTC
>TRBJ2-1|-|TRBD2|TRBV4-2
CASSPTGAGGVGNEQFF
TGTGCCAGCAGCCCTACCGGAGCGGGGGGCGTTGGCAATGAGCAGTTCTTC
>TRBJ2-7|few|TRBD2|TRBV9
CASSPQKGGGVYEQYF
TGTGCCAGCAGCCCCCAGAAAGGTGGGGGGGTCTACGAGCAGTACTTC
>TRBJ1-1|-|-|TRBV27
CASSSGPTWGMNTEAFF
TGTGCCAGCAGTTCCGGGCCCACATGGGGGATGAACACTGAAGCTTTCTTT
>TRBJ1-1|-|-|TRBV7-8
CASSFRTNTEAFF
TGTGCCAGCAGCTTCCGGACGAACACTGAAGCTTTCTTT
>TRBJ2-2|-|TRBD2|TRBV29-1
CSVVAGARELFF
TGCAGCGTTGTAGCGGGGGCCCGGGAGCTGTTTTTT
>TRBJ1-3|-|TRBD1|TRBV11-2
CASSLGTGAGNTIYF
TGTGCCAGCAGCTTAGGGACAGGGGCTGGAAACACCATATATTTT
>TRBJ2-5|-|TRBD1|TRBV6-5
CASSYTGQGEQETRYF
TGTGCCAGCAGTTACACGGGACAGGGCGAGCAAGAGACCCGGTACTTC
>TRBJ1-5|-|-|TRBV30
CAWSVGLGTHQPQHF
TGTGCCTGGAGTGTAGGATTGGGGACCCATCAGCCCCAGCATTTT
>TRBJ1-5|-|-|TRBV6-5
CASREGIGTTLPQHF
TGTGCCAGCAGGGAGGGAATAGGGACAACGCTGCCCCAGCATTTT
>TRBJ2-1|once|TRBD1|TRBV4-3
CASSQGQVGQVLSEQFF
TGCGCCAGCAGCCAAGGACAAGTAGGACAGGTCCTCTCTGAGCAGTTCTTC
>TRBJ1-4|-|-|TRBV27
CASSLYAAEKLFF
TGTGCCAGCAGTTTATATGCGGCCGAAAAACTGTTTTTT
>TRBJ2-1|-|-|TRBV7-2
CASSLNYPGNEQFF
TGTGCCAGCAGCTTAAATTACCCAGGGAATGAGCAGTTCTTC
>TRBJ1-1|-|-|TRBV11-1
CASSLERGREAFF
TGTGCCAGCAGCTTAGAACGGGGGAGGGAAGCTTTCTTT
>TRBJ1-4|-|-|TRBV4-3
CASSQDWAINEKLFF
TGCGCCAGCAGCCAAGATTGGGCGATTAATGAAAAACTGTTTTTT